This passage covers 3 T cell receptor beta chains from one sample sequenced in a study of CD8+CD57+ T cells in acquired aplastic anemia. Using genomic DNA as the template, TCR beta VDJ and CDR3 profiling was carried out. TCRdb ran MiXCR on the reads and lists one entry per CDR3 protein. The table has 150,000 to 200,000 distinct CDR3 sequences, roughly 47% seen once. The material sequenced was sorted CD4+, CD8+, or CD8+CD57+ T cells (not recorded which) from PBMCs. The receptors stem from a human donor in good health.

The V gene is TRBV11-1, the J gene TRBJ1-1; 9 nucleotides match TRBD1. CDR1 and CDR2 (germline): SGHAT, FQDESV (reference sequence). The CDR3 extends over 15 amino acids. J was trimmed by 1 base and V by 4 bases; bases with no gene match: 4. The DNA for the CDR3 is TGTGCCAGCAGCTACGGGGACAGGGCGAACACTGAAGCTTTCTTT. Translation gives CASSYGDRANTEAFF.

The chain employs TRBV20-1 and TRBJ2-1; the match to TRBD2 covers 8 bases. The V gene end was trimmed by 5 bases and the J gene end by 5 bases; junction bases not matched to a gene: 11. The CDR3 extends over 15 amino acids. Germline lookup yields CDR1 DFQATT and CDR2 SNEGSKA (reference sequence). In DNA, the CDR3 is TGCAGTGCTCGAGCGGGGGCCAAGGTTGACAATGAGCAGTTCTTC. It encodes CSARAGAKVDNEQFF.

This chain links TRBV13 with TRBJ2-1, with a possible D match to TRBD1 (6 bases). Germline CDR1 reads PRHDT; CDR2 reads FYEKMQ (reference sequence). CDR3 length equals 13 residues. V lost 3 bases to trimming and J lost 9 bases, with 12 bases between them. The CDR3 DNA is TGTGCCAGCAGCTTTACAGGGTTGGTTGAGCAGTTCTTC. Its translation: CASSFTGLVEQFF.